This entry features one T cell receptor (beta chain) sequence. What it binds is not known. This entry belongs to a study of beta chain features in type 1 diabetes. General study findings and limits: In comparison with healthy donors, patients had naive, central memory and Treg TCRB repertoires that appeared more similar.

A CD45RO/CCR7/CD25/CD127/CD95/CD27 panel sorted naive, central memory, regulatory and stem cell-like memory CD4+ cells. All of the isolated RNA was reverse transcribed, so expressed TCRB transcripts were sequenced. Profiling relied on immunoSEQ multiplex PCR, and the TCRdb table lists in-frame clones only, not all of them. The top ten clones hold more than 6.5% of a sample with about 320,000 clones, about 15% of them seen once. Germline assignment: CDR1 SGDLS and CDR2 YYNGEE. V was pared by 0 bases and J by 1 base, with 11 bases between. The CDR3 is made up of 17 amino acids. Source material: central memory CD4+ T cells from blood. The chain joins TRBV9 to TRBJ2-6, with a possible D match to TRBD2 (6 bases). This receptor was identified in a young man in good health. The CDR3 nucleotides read TGTGCCAGCAGCGTAGCTCCAGGACTATCTGGGGCCAACGTCCTGACTTTC. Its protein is CASSVAPGLSGANVLTF.